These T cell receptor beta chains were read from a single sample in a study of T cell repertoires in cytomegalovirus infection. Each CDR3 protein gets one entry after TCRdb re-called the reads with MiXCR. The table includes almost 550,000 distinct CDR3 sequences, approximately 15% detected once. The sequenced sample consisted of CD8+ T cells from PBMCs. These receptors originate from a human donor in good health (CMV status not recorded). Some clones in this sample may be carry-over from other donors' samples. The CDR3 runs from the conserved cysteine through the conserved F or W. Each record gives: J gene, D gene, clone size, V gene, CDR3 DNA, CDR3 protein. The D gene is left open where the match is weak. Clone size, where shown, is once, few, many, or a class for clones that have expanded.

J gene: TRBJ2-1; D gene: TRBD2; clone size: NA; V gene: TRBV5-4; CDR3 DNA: TGTGCCAGCAGCTTGATAGCGGGAGTAGACAATGAGCAGTTCTTC; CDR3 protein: CASSLIAGVDNEQFF
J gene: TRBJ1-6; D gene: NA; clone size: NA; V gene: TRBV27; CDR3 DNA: TGTGCCAGCAGTTTCGGAAATTCACCCCTCCACTTT; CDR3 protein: CASSFGNSPLHF
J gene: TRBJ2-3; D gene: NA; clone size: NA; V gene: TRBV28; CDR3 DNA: TGTGCCAGCAGTTTTTCCCTCACAGATACGCAGTATTTT; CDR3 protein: CASSFSLTDTQYF
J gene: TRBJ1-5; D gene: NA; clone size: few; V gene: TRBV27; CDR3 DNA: TGTGCCAGCAGTCAACTAAGGGATTACAGGGCGGTTCAGCCCCAGCATTTT; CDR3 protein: CASSQLRDYRAVQPQHF
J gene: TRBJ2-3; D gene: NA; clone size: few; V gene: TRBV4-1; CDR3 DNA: TGCGCCAGCAGCCAAGATACACAGGGCTACACAGATACGCAGTATTTT; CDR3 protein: CASSQDTQGYTDTQYF
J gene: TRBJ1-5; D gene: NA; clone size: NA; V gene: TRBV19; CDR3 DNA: TGTGCCAGTACCCGAAGGTCCGAGGCAGGATCGGGCCTCAATCAGCCCCAGCATTTT; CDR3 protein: CASTRRSEAGSGLNQPQHF
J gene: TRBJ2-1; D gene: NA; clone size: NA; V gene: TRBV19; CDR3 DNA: TGTGACAGTATGAACAGCGGGAATGAGCAGTTCTTC; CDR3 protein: CDSMNSGNEQFF
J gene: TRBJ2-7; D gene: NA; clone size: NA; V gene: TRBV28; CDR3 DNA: TGTGCCAGCAGTCGAACAGGGGTCGGGAGGGTCCCCTACGAGCAGTACTTC; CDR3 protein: CASSRTGVGRVPYEQYF
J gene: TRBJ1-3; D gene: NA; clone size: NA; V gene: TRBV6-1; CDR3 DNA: TGTGCCAGCAGTTTCGAGTTTAATAGCTCTGGAAACACCATATATTTT; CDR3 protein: CASSFEFNSSGNTIYF
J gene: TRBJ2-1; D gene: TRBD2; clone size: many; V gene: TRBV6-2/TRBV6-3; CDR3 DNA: TGTGCCAGCAGAGAGGGACTAGCGGACAATGAGCAGTTCTTC; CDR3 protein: CASREGLADNEQFF
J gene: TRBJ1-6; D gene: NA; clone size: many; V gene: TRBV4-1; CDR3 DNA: TGCGCCAGCAGCCAAGATTCGGCAGCGGCCAATTCACCCCTCCACTTT; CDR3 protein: CASSQDSAAANSPLHF
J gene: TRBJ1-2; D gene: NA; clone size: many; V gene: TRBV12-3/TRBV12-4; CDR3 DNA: TGTGCCAGCAGTTTAGCGCCGGCAGTTGGCTACACCTTC; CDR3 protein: CASSLAPAVGYTF
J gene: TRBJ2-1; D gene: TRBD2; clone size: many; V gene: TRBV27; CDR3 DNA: TGTGCCAGCAGTTTAGCGGGGGGGGGTTACTACAATGAGCAGTTCTTC; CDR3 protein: CASSLAGGGYYNEQFF
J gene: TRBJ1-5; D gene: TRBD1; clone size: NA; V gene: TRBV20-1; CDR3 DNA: TGCAGTGCTGGACCCGGGACAGGGGTCCATCAGCCCCAGCATTTT; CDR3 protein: CSAGPGTGVHQPQHF
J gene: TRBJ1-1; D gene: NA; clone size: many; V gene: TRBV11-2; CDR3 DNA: TGTGCCAGCAGCTCAGGACAGAAGGGGACTGAAGCTTTCTTT; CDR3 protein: CASSSGQKGTEAFF
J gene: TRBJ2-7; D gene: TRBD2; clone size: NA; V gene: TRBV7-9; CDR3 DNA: TGTGCCAGCAGCTCTCCTAGCGGGGGGGGTCTAGCGGGAGGAGCCTACGAGCATTACTTC; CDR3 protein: CASSSPSGGGLAGGAYEHYF
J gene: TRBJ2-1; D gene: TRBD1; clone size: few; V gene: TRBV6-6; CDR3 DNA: TGTGCCAGCAGCTTCGACAGGGGGTCCCTCAATGAGCAGTTCTTC; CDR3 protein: CASSFDRGSLNEQFF
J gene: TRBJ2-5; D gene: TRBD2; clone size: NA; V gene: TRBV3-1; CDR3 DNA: TGTGCCAGCAGTCGTCAGGGACTAGCGTTACTTCTGGAGACCCAGTACTTC; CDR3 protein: CASSRQGLALLLETQYF
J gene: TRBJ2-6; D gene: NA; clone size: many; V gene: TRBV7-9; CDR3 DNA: TGTGCCAGCAGCGCCTACAGGGACTCGGGCCCTGGGGCCAACGTCCTGACTTTC; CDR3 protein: CASSAYRDSGPGANVLTF
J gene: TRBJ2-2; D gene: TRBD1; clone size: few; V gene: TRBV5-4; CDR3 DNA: TGTGCCAGCAGCTTCAGCAGGGGGCGGGACGGGGAGCTGTTTTTT; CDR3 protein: CASSFSRGRDGELFF
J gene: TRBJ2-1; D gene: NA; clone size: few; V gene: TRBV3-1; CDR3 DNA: TGTGCCAGCAGCCAAGTAGGCAGATGGGAGCAGTTCTTC; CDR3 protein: CASSQVGRWEQFF
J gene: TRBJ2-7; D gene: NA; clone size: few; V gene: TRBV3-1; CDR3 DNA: TGTGCCAGCAGCCACGACTTCGCGGAGAGCTCCTACGAGCAGTACTTC; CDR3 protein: CASSHDFAESSYEQYF
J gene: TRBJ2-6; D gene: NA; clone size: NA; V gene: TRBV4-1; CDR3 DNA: TGCGCCAGCAGCCATCCCCGCCCCCACCCTGGGGCCAACGTCCTGACTTTC; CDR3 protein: CASSHPRPHPGANVLTF
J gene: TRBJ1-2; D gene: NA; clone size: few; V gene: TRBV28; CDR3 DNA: TGTGCCAGCAGTTCACAGGTTAACTATGGCTACACCTTC; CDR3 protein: CASSSQVNYGYTF
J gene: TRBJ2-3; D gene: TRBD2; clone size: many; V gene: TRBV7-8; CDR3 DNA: TGTGCCAGCAGCTTTACTAGCGGGGTTCCAGATACGCAGTATTTT; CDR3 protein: CASSFTSGVPDTQYF
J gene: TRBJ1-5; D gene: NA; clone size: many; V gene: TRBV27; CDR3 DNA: TGTGCCAGCTCGTTGGGGTTGAGCAATCAGCCCCAGCATTTT; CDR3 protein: CASSLGLSNQPQHF
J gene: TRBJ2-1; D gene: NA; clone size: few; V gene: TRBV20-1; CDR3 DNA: TGCAGTGCTAGAGGCCCCGAAGATAATGAGCAGTTCTTC; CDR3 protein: CSARGPEDNEQFF
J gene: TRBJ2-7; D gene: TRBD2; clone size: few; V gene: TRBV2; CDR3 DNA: TGTGCCAGCAGTGACCGAGTGTCGGGCGGGAGTTTCTCCTACGAGCAGTACTTC; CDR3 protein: CASSDRVSGGSFSYEQYF
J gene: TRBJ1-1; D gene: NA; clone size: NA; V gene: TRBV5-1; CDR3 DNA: TGCGCCAGCAGCCTGCGGGGACGGACGAACACTGAAGCTTTCTTT; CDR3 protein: CASSLRGRTNTEAFF
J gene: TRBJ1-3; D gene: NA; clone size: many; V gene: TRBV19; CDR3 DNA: TGTGCCAGTACTCCTCGACAGGCCTCCTCCATCTCTGGAAACACCATATATTTT; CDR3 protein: CASTPRQASSISGNTIYF
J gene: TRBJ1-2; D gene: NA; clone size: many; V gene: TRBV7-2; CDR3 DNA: TGTGCCAGCAGCCTCCCCTCCCAAACTCCTAACTATGGCTACACCTTC; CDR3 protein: CASSLPSQTPNYGYTF
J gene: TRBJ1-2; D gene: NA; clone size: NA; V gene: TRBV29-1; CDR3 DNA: TGCAGCGTTGAAGTAACCAGGGCGGACTATGGCTACACCTTC; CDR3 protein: CSVEVTRADYGYTF
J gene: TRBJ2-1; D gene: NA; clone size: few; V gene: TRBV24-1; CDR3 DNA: TGTGCCACCAGTGATTTTGCTGAAGACTCCTACAATGAGCAGTTCTTC; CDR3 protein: CATSDFAEDSYNEQFF
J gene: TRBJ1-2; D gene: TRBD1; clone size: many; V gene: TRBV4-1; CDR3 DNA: TGCGCCAGCAGCCTGGACAGGGGGGGCGCTACTAACTATGGCTACACCTTC; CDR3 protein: CASSLDRGGATNYGYTF
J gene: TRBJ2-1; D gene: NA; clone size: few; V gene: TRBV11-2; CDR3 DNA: TGTGCCAGCAGCCAACTGCAGGGTGAGCAGTTCTTC; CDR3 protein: CASSQLQGEQFF
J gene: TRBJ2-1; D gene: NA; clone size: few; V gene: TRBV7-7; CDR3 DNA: TGTGCTAGCAGCCCGCGACCTAGCTCCTACAATGAGCAGTTCTTC; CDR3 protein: CASSPRPSSYNEQFF
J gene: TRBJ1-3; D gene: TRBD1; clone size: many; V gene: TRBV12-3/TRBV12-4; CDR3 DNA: TGTGCCAGCACCGGGACAGACTTCCACTTCTCTGGAAACACCATATATTTT; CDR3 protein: CASTGTDFHFSGNTIYF
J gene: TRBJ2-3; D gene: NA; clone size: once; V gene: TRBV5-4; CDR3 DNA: TGTGCCAGCAGCTTAAGTCGACAGGAATACACAGATACGCAGTATTTT; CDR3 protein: CASSLSRQEYTDTQYF
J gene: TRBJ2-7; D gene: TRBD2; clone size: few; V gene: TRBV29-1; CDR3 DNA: TGCAGCGTTGCCGGTAGCGGGATCTACGAGCAGTACTTC; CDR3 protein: CSVAGSGIYEQYF
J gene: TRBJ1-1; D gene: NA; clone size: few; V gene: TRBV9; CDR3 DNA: TGTGCCAGCAGCGTAGGGGGGACGGGCACTGAAGCTTTCTTT; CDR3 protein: CASSVGGTGTEAFF
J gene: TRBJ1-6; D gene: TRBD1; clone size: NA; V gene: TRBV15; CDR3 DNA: TGTGCCACCAGCAACCCCAGGGGGCTGGATTCACCCCTCCACTTT; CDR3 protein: CATSNPRGLDSPLHF